The subject of this entry is one T cell receptor (beta chain). V lost 5 bases, J lost 1 base, and 6 bases stayed unmatched. CDR1 is MNHNY, CDR2 SVGAGI, per germline (reference sequence). This CDR3 contains 16 residues. The data belong to a study of Ad26.COV2.S vaccination and SARS-CoV-2 variants. Turning to the study itself: In the study, Ad26.COV2.S was injected intramuscularly once, or twice 56 days apart.

The treatment denotes: 15 to 20 received Ad26.COV2.S at low or high dose, single or two shots; 5 received placebo; per-sample allocation not given. Material that was analyzed had been drawn on day 63 after the first vaccine or placebo injection. A Boston adult aged 18-55 years was the donor. Sequencing used immunoSEQ multiplex PCR; TCRdb keeps in-frame clones, though not all of them. This table holds some 480,000 clones, about 83% found once. The sequence came from a person aged 18-60 years who received the Ad26.COV2.S COVID-19 vaccine or a placebo. This chain uses TRBV6-6 with TRBJ2-2; 8 bases are shared with TRBD1. The source material was peripheral blood, sampled in a trial of Ad26.COV2.S vaccine versus placebo. CDR3 sequence (DNA): TGTGCCAGCAGTACTACCGGGACAGGGAACACCGGGGAGCTGTTTTTT. Amino acid sequence: CASSTTGTGNTGELFF.